Given below is one T cell receptor beta chain in context. These data are taken from a study of blood T cell repertoires in COVID-19. As for the study in general: Italy, Spain and the United States were the sources of the convalescent and acute COVID-19 samples. Sources were T cells, B-cell-depleted T cells, or PBMCs; the material itself was cDNA or gDNA.

In the authors' workflow: Estimation of nucleated cell counts relied on the amplification of reference gene primers. The repertoire was sequenced with immunoSEQ multiplex PCR; TCRdb's copy has only in-frame clones and lacks some. V and J calls and clone size are given by that table; D and trimming were obtained from the DNA. In the table there are about 150,000 clones, roughly nine tenths of which are singletons. Sequencing was done on a sample of peripheral blood. The clonotype comes from a man in his forties or fifties with acute or convalescent COVID-19.

This CDR3 is CAISELADRSGANVLTF. The CDR3 DNA sequence: TGTGCCATCAGTGAGTTGGCTGATCGATCTGGGGCCAACGTCCTGACTTTC. This rearrangement joins TRBV10-3 to TRBJ2-6; D unresolved. This CDR3 is 17 amino acids long. The V gene lost 1 base and the J gene lost 1 base, with 11 bases spanning the gap. CDR1 and CDR2 (germline): ENHRY, SYGVKD.